The 8 T cell receptor beta chains listed next were all sequenced from one sample in a study of blood T cell repertoires in COVID-19. The protocol was immunoSEQ multiplex PCR, while the TCRdb copy is restricted to in-frame clones and leaves out a portion. The sample yields roughly 200,000 clones, about 80% seen once. Sequencing was done on a sample of peripheral blood. All receptors derive from a woman aged 80 or over with COVID-19, enrolled during active disease.

The chain is built from TRBV29-1 and TRBJ1-2, with 7 bases that match TRBD1. Trimming cost V 6 bases and J 3 bases; bases outside gene matches: 7. The CDR3 sequence is 13 residues long. CDR1 and CDR2 from the germline V gene are SQVTM and ANQGSEA. The CDR3 protein is CSVRTGGDYGYTF. The CDR3 bases are TGCAGCGTGAGGACAGGTGGGGACTATGGCTACACCTTC.

V usage is TRBV27 and J usage is TRBJ2-1, with 8 positions matching TRBD2. The CDR3 runs to 16 residues. Germline V CDR1 and CDR2: MNHEY, SMNVEV (reference sequence). Unmatched junction bases numbered 11, after V lost 4 bases and J lost 6 bases. The CDR3, as DNA: TGTGCCAGCAGTTCCCGGCGGGGGGCAATGGCCAATGAGCAGTTCTTC. Translated, it gives CASSSRRGAMANEQFF.

The V call is TRBV27, the J call TRBJ2-1, with a tentative D call TRBD2 (6 bases). CDR1 and CDR2 (germline): MNHEY, SMNVEV (reference sequence). This CDR3 has 15 amino acids. V gave up 3 bases and J gave up 2 bases, with 11 bases separating them. This CDR3 is CASSFTGDPYNEQFF. CDR3 nucleotides: TGTGCCAGCAGTTTTACGGGAGACCCCTACAATGAGCAGTTCTTC.

The chain is built from TRBV24-1 and TRBJ2-2; 9 nucleotides agree with TRBD1. The CDR3 has 16 residues. V was pared by 4 bases and J by 3 bases, with 5 bases of the junction left unmatched. CDR1 and CDR2 from the germline V gene are KGHDR and SFDVKD. This CDR3 is CATSDPDRGDTGELFF. The CDR3 bases are TGTGCCACCAGTGACCCTGACAGGGGGGACACCGGGGAGCTGTTTTTT.

This clone was observed once. The gene calls are TRBV6-5 and TRBJ1-2; 9 positions match TRBD1. Germline V CDR1 and CDR2: MNHEY, SVGAGI. The CDR3 spans 14 residues. J lost 8 bases, V lost 8 bases, and 12 bases had no gene match. This chain's CDR3 is CASSSPGQGYGYTF. In DNA form, the CDR3 reads TGTGCCAGCTCCTCACCGGGACAGGGCTACGGCTACACCTTC.

The V and J genes are TRBV7-9 and TRBJ2-7, with TRBD1 identical over 8 bases. The CDR3 length is 15 residues. V was clipped by 6 bases and J by 4 bases; unmatched bases: 11. Germline V gene lookup returns CDR1 SEHNR and CDR2 FQNEAQ (reference sequence). CDR3 protein: CASSEDGTGLYEQYF. As DNA, the CDR3 is TGTGCCAGCAGTGAAGACGGGACAGGTCTTTACGAGCAGTACTTC.

The J gene is TRBJ2-6, the V gene TRBV25-1, with 8 bases fitting TRBD1. V lost 6 bases and J lost 4; bases outside the gene matches: 11. The CDR3 runs 17 residues. Per the germline V gene, CDR1 is MGHDK and CDR2 is SYGVNS. DNA for the CDR3: TGTGCCAGCAGCCCCGGACAGGGACTTTCAGGGGCCAACGTCCTGACTTTC. Translating it yields CASSPGQGLSGANVLTF.

The V call is TRBV5-1, the J call TRBJ1-5; TRBD1 matches 9 bases. The CDR3 extends over 16 amino acids. V lost 1 base and J lost 8; bases outside the gene matches: 10. Germline CDR1 SGHRS, CDR2 YFSETQ. Here the CDR3 reads CASSLNGQGLAEPQHF. In DNA form, the CDR3 reads TGCGCCAGCAGCTTGAATGGACAGGGGTTGGCGGAGCCCCAGCATTTT.